The next 16 T cell receptor beta chains were all read from a single sample in a study of type 1 regulatory T cells. What these receptors recognize is not known. Via MiXCR, TCRdb re-called the reads, giving one row per CDR3 protein. The profile covers 70,000 or so distinct CDR3 sequences, with about 20% appearing a single time and around 8% taken by the ten largest. Study results and limitations: Compared with non-type 1 regulatory T cells, type 1 regulatory T cells showed a more restricted TCR repertoire.

Sequences were obtained from cultured type 1 regulatory T (Tr1) cells, either the whole culture or a sorted fraction (not recorded which). These receptors were taken from a human donor in good health.

This clonotype was seen many times. CDR3 nucleotides: TGCGCCAGCAGCACCGAGACAGGGAGTGGCTACACCTTC. As protein: CASSTETGSGYTF. This chain uses TRBV5-1 with TRBJ1-2, with 7 nucleotides matching TRBD1. Per the germline V gene, CDR1 is SGHRS and CDR2 is YFSETQ. The CDR3 extends over 13 amino acids. With V trimmed by 4 bases and J by 7 bases, 7 bases remained unmatched.

The genes are TRBV19 and TRBJ1-5; D is undetermined. Germline values: CDR1 LNHDA, CDR2 SQIVND (reference sequence). The length of the CDR3 is 16 residues. With 7 bases removed from V and 5 bases from J, the gap between germline ends came to 21 bases. CDR3 region: CASTLLAGEGYQPQHF. The CDR3 nucleotides are TGTGCCAGTACCCTCCTCGCCGGGGAGGGCTATCAGCCCCAGCATTTT.

This clonotype occurred a few times. The chain recombines TRBV12-3 or TRBV12-4 with TRBJ1-6, with a possible D match to TRBD1 (6 bases). V gave up 2 bases and J gave up 10 bases, with 12 bases separating them. This CDR3 contains 14 residues. This CDR3 reads CASSLSRGGSPLHF. In nucleotides, the CDR3 is TGTGCCAGCAGTTTATCCAGGGGTGGCTCACCCCTCCACTTT.

The chain links TRBV25-1 to TRBJ1-5, with D possibly TRBD1 on 5 matching bases. The germline V gene encodes CDR1 MGHDK and CDR2 SYGVNS. This CDR3 region has 13 residues. V lost 3 bases and J lost 4, with 7 bases in between. CDR3 in DNA: TGTGCCAGCAGTGACCAGGGTAATCAGCCCCAGCATTTT. Translating it yields CASSDQGNQPQHF.

This clonotype was seen a handful of times. V and J are TRBV19 and TRBJ2-7, with D uncertain. The CDR3 contains 12 residues. Trimming shortened V by 3 bases and J by 2 bases, and 5 bases separated the two germline ends. Germline CDR1 LNHDA, CDR2 SQIVND (reference sequence). The CDR3 sequence is CASSIHPYEQYF. The CDR3 DNA reads TGTGCCAGTAGTATCCACCCCTACGAGCAGTACTTC. Filled out from reference TRBV19 and TRBJ2-7, the complete variable domain reads DGGITQSPKYLFRKEGQNVTLSCEQNLNHDAMYWYRQDPGQGLRLIYYSQIVNDFQKGDIAEGYSVSREKKESFPLTVTSAQKNPTAFYLCASSIHPYEQYFGPGTRLTVT.

This clonotype has only a few counts. The chain has TRBV7-2 and TRBJ2-3; unclear D gene. Trimming removed 1 base from V and 6 bases from J, with 11 bases in between. This CDR3 region has 14 residues. Germline lookup yields CDR1 SGHTA and CDR2 FQGNSA. The CDR3 here is CASSLGSYGDTQYF. DNA of the CDR3: TGTGCCAGCAGCTTAGGATCCTACGGTGATACGCAGTATTTT.

This clonotype was counted only a few times. V and J are TRBV5-1 and TRBJ1-2, with D possibly being TRBD1 (6 bases). The CDR3 loop spans 16 amino acids. The V end was cut by 0 bases, the J end by 4 bases, with 16 bases between. Germline loops: CDR1 SGHRS, CDR2 YFSETQ. The CDR3 bases are TGCGCCAGCAGCTTGGGCGGGACACCGCAGGGCTATGGCTACACCTTC. Residues: CASSLGGTPQGYGYTF.

The chain links TRBV30 to TRBJ2-1; D unclear. The CDR3 loop spans 11 amino acids. V was cut by 0 bases and J by 7 bases, with 4 bases left in between. Germline assignment: CDR1 GTSNPN and CDR2 SVGIG (reference sequence). This CDR3 is CAWSVLNEQFF. The DNA for the CDR3 is TGTGCCTGGAGTGTACTGAATGAGCAGTTCTTC.

This clonotype was observed a few times. The chain combines TRBV9 with TRBJ2-2; D gene uncertain. V gave up 1 base and J gave up 6 bases, with 7 bases separating them. Germline V gene lookup returns CDR1 SGDLS and CDR2 YYNGEE. CDR3 size: 13 residues. The CDR3 sequence: CASSVSPAGELFF. DNA of the CDR3: TGTGCCAGCAGCGTAAGTCCAGCCGGGGAGCTGTTTTTT.

This chain links TRBV1 with TRBJ2-5. TRBV1 is listed as a pseudogene. The CDR3 is 12 amino acids. CDR3 sequence: CTSSPFLETQYF. The CDR3 DNA sequence: TGCACCAGCAGCCCTTTTTTGGAGACCCAGTACTTC.

The chain combines TRBV9 with TRBJ2-1; weak D call: TRBD1 (5 bases). V gave up 0 bases and J gave up 7 bases, with 14 bases separating them. Germline-derived CDR1 and CDR2 are SGDLS and YYNGEE. The CDR3 sequence is 15 residues long. In DNA, the CDR3 is TGTGCCAGCAGCGTAGAAGCCAGGACATCTAATGAGCAGTTCTTC. Translating it yields CASSVEARTSNEQFF.

The rearrangement links TRBV7-8 to TRBJ1-4, with 9 bases matching TRBD1. Losses at the gene ends were 2 bases for V and 7 bases for J; bases not matched to a gene: 8. Germline CDR1 and CDR2: SGHVS and FQNEAQ. CDR3 length equals 16 residues. The CDR3 DNA follows: TGTGCCAGCAGCTTAACAGACAGGGGGTGCGGTGAAAAACTGTTTTTT. This gives the protein CASSLTDRGCGEKLFF. The full variable domain, rest sourced from reference TRBV7-8 and TRBJ1-4, is GAGVSQSPRYKVAKRGQDVALRCDPISGHVSLFWYQQALGQGPEFLTYFQNEAQLDKSGLPSDRFFAERPEGSVSTLKIQRTQQEDSAVYLCASSLTDRGCGEKLFFGSGTQLSVL.

V usage is TRBV20-1 and J usage is TRBJ2-7, with D unclear. V shed 2 bases and J shed 5 bases, with 19 bases lying between them. Germline V gene sequence: CDR1 DFQATT, CDR2 SNEGSKA (reference sequence). The CDR3 extends over 15 amino acids. The CDR3 is CSARLRVSIGDEQYF. CDR3 bases: TGCAGTGCTAGACTTAGAGTGAGTATTGGAGACGAGCAGTACTTC.

This clonotype was seen a few times. The genes are TRBV7-3 and TRBJ2-1; TRBD2 is a possible D gene (6 bases). The CDR3 consists of 13 residues. Trimming stripped 5 bases from V and 14 bases from J, with 19 bases between. CDR1 is SGHTA and CDR2 is FQGTGA in the germline V gene. The CDR3 protein is CASSPLGGTREFF. The CDR3 DNA reads as TGTGCCAGCAGCCCCCTCGGCGGGACCAGGGAGTTCTTC.

At least ten counts were recorded for this clonotype. This rearrangement joins TRBV6-5 to TRBJ1-4; the D is unclear. The CDR3 has 13 residues. The germline V gene encodes CDR1 MNHEY and CDR2 SVGAGI. V was shortened by 4 bases and J by 8 bases, with 11 bases between the two germline ends. The CDR3, as DNA: TGTGCCAGCAGTTCTCCTAATACGGAAAAACTGTTTTTT. It yields the protein CASSSPNTEKLFF.

In its sample, this clonotype was seen a few times. The genes are TRBV7-2 and TRBJ2-3, with D unclear. Germline V gene data show CDR1 as SGHTA and CDR2 as FQGNSA. The CDR3 is 11 residues long. Deletions cut 4 bases from V and 7 bases from J, with 6 bases between. The CDR3 DNA reads TGTGCCAGCAGCTACGTGCATACGCAGTATTTT. This sequence encodes CASSYVHTQYF.